A single sample gave rise to the 11 T cell receptor beta chains below, sequenced in a study of Ad26.COV2.S vaccination and SARS-CoV-2 variants. Sequencing used immunoSEQ multiplex PCR; TCRdb keeps in-frame clones, though not all of them. The sample shows hundreds of thousands of clones, roughly 84% of them seen only once. Treatment reported: around 19 received Ad26.COV2.S at low or high dose, single or two shots; 5 received placebo; per-sample allocation not given. Following the first vaccine or placebo injection, samples were taken on day 63. The sample in question was peripheral blood, obtained in a trial of Ad26.COV2.S vaccine versus placebo. The origin of the receptors is a person aged 18 to 65 who received the Ad26.COV2.S COVID-19 vaccine or a placebo.

This chain connects TRBV7-3 to TRBJ1-6; 9 nucleotides align to TRBD1. J gave up 6 bases and V 0 bases, and 0 bases lay outside the gene matches. CDR3 size: 15 residues. Germline V lookup: CDR1 SGHTA, CDR2 FQGTGA. CDR3 DNA sequence: TGTGCCAGCAGCTTAACGGGACAGGGTAATTCACCCCTCCACTTT. The encoded protein is CASSLTGQGNSPLHF.

The CDR3 bases are TGTGCCAGCAGCTTAGGGGTGGGGCGGGACAGGGATTACGAGCAGTACTTC. The encoded protein is CASSLGVGRDRDYEQYF. This rearrangement joins TRBV7-8 to TRBJ2-7; 9 bases match TRBD1. CDR3 length: 17 amino acids. Losses at the gene ends were 1 base for V and 4 bases for J; bases not matched to a gene: 11. Germline V gene sequence: CDR1 SGHVS, CDR2 FQNEAQ. The variable domain in full, completed from reference TRBV7-8 and TRBJ2-7, reads GAGVSQSPRYKVAKRGQDVALRCDPISGHVSLFWYQQALGQGPEFLTYFQNEAQLDKSGLPSDRFFAERPEGSVSTLKIQRTQQEDSAVYLCASSLGVGRDRDYEQYFGPGTRLTVT.

The rearrangement joins TRBV7-3 to TRBJ1-2; 11 nucleotides agree with TRBD1. Germline V CDR1 and CDR2: SGHTA, FQGTGA. The CDR3 spans 14 residues. The V and J ends lost 3 bases and 7 bases, in that order; junction bases with no gene match: 4. CDR3 sequence reads: CASSFGQGAFGYTF. DNA for the CDR3: TGTGCCAGCAGCTTCGGACAGGGGGCGTTTGGCTACACCTTC.

The chain employs TRBV12-3 or TRBV12-4 and TRBJ2-7; D unresolved. Trimming took off 2 bases at V and 6 bases at J, with 8 bases between the two ends. The CDR3 length is 12 residues. The CDR3 bases are TGTGCCAGCAGTTTAACGACACCCGAGCAGTACTTC. Translation: CASSLTTPEQYF.

The chain couples TRBV6-2 or TRBV6-3 to TRBJ1-2; D may be TRBD1 (5 bases). Germline-derived CDR1 and CDR2 are MNHEY and SVGEGT. The V gene lost 2 bases and the J gene lost 6 bases, with 13 bases spanning the gap. There are 14 residues in the CDR3. The CDR3 DNA reads as TGTGCCAGCAGTTACCGAGGGGAAACTGATGGCTACACCTTC. This gives the protein CASSYRGETDGYTF.

This chain links TRBV28 with TRBJ2-3; no firm D call. Trimming pared 6 bases from V and 6 bases from J, leaving 7 bases between. The CDR3 is made up of 11 amino acids. Germline CDR1 is MDHEN and CDR2 is SYDVKM. For the CDR3, the DNA is TGTGCCAGCAGCGCACGGGATACGCAGTATTTT. This encodes CASSARDTQYF. Together with reference TRBV28 and TRBJ2-3, the CDR3 gives the full variable domain: DVKVTQSSRYLVKRTGEKVFLECVQDMDHENMFWYRQDPGLGLRLIYFSYDVKMKEKGDIPEGYSVSREKKERFSLILESASTNQTSMYLCASSARDTQYFGPGTRLTVL.

The genes are TRBV5-1 and TRBJ2-7, with D tentatively TRBD1 (6 bases). Deletions cut 4 bases from V and 0 bases from J, with 14 bases between. The CDR3 sequence is 15 residues long. Germline V CDR1 and CDR2: SGHRS, YFSETQ. CDR3 in amino acids: CASSTTGKLSYEQYF. The CDR3 nucleotides read TGCGCCAGCAGCACCACAGGGAAACTCTCCTACGAGCAGTACTTC. The whole variable domain, filled in from reference TRBV5-1 and TRBJ2-7, reads KAGVTQTPRYLIKTRGQQVTLSCSPISGHRSVSWYQQTPGQGLQFLFEYFSETQRNKGNFPGRFSGRQFSNSRSEMNVSTLELGDSALYLCASSTTGKLSYEQYFGPGTRLTVT.

The CDR3 reads CASSSMRGASSYEQYF. The CDR3 DNA reads as TGTGCCAGCAGTTCTATGAGGGGGGCCTCTTCCTACGAGCAGTACTTC. The chain couples TRBV6-5 to TRBJ2-7; D might be TRBD1 or TRBD2, each matching 6 bases. Per the germline V gene, CDR1 is MNHEY and CDR2 is SVGAGI. This CDR3 comprises 16 residues. Trimming removed 4 bases from V and 1 base from J, with 17 bases in between.

This chain links TRBV6-6 with TRBJ1-1, with D unclear. V shed 10 bases and J shed 5 bases, with 26 bases lying between them. The germline V gene encodes CDR1 MNHNY and CDR2 SVGAGI (reference sequence). The CDR3 covers 16 residues. CDR3 protein: CATCPNRGSMGTEAFF. Written as DNA, the CDR3 is TGTGCCACCTGTCCGAACAGAGGGTCTATGGGGACTGAAGCTTTCTTT.

The chain has TRBV5-6 and TRBJ1-4, with TRBD1 matching 7 bases. Trimming at V came to 4 bases and at J to 6 bases, leaving 9 bases not matched to a gene. Germline V gives CDR1 SGHDT, CDR2 YYEEEE. CDR3 length equals 15 residues. CDR3 amino acids: CASSETGVVDEKLFF. In DNA, the CDR3 is TGTGCCAGCAGCGAAACAGGGGTGGTGGATGAAAAACTGTTTTTT.

This chain links TRBV4-3 with TRBJ2-3; no definite D call. CDR3 length: 17 residues. Per germline, CDR1 LGHNA and CDR2 YSLEER. The ends were cut back, 2 bases at V and 1 base at J, with 16 bases in the middle. Here the CDR3 reads CASSQFTGASGTDTQYF. The CDR3 nucleotides are TGCGCCAGCAGCCAATTCACGGGCGCGTCCGGCACAGATACGCAGTATTTT.